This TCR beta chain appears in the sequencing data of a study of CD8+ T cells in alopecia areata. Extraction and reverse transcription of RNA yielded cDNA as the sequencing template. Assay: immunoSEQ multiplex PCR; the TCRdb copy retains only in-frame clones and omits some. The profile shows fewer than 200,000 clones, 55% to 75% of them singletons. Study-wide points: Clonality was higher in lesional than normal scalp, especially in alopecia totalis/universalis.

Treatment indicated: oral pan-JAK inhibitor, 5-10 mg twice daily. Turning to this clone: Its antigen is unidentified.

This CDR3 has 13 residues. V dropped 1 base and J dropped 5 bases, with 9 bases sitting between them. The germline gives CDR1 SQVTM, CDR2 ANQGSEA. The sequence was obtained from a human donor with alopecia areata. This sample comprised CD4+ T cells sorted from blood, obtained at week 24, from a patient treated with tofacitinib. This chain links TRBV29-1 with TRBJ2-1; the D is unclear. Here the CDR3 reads CSVEGLYNNEQFF. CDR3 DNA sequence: TGCAGCGTTGAAGGGCTTTATAACAATGAGCAGTTCTTC.